This T cell receptor beta chain was captured in a study of blood T cell repertoires in COVID-19 (dated by TCRdb to about 2020). Describing the broader study: Recovered participants in ImmuneRACE Cohort 3 were defined by two consecutive negative NP/OP PCR tests, clearance by a healthcare professional, or resolution of symptoms. Samples covering the acute and convalescent phases of COVID-19 were provided by collaborators in the United States, Italy and Spain. The prospective study material was composed of cDNA or gDNA derived from T cells, B-cell-depleted T cells, or PBMCs. The dataset comprised deeply sampled blood TCRbeta repertoires from subjects exposed to, actively infected with, or recovered from COVID-19. The repertoires were made available in a free public database intended to serve as a resource for research on the immune response to SARS-CoV-2. Samples were obtained from the ongoing ImmuneRACE study (first 160 participants) and from over 1,000 subjects provided by 6 global collaborators. Sample metadata almost always included a de-identified subject ID, COVID-19 status, age in years and sex. Where HLA class I and class II types were available, the types were taken from metadata supplied by the sample provider, not from assay-based typing. What the authors observed across the whole study: The quantity of clinical and demographic metadata differed by source and by participant and was supplied without curation.

Participants in the prospective study were aged about 18 to 90 years, lived in some 24 United States geographic areas, and enrolled through a virtual design. To assign participants to cohorts, the prospective study relied on clinical history that participants themselves reported in a screening survey and a study questionnaire. Mobile phlebotomists in the prospective study collected whole blood, serum and a nasopharyngeal or oropharyngeal swab from every participant. Additional blood draws and questionnaires over an approximately 2-month period could optionally be provided by prospective study participants. Before DNA extraction, blood samples from the prospective study were shipped at room temperature or frozen. TCRbeta CDR3 regions were amplified from genomic DNA by means of the immunoSEQ Assay, a bias-controlled multiplex PCR. The authors' analysis ran thus. The number of nucleated cells in each sample was estimated by amplification of reference gene primers within the assay. To quantify the absolute abundance of each unique TCRbeta CDR3 rearrangement, sequence reads were collapsed and filtered. For each sample, productive Simpson clonality was calculated by taking the square root of Simpson's diversity index across productive rearrangements. TCRdb's version of the immuneACCESS table is confined to in-frame rearrangements and falls short of the full clone set. An unresolved V gene accounts for under half of the shortfall where checked; the remainder is of unknown origin. That table furnishes V, J and clone size, whereas the DNA furnished D and trimming. The sample table records 200,000 to 250,000 clones; 86% of these occur just once. The ten largest make up over 3% of the sample.

Its CDR3 holds 15 amino acids, cysteine through phenylalanine. Only CDR3 DNA remains: 45 bases, in frame from the first base. Via the germline V gene, CDR1 is SGHRS and CDR2 YFSETQ. V lost 4 bases and J lost 1 base; the stretch between them is 9 bases long. As for this clone: Its antigen is not yet known. No base-level quality is on record; no much larger clone is a single base apart.

The chain joins TRBV5-1 to TRBJ2-6, with the D gene call left open. The sequence was obtained from a woman aged 45 to 65 in a cohort exposed to, infected with or recovered from COVID-19 (not recorded which). The material sequenced was PBMCs or T cells enriched from blood (not recorded which). The sequenced DNA is TGCGCCAGCAGCCCAGTTGTTTCTGGGGCCAACGTCCTGACTTTC. It translates to CASSPVVSGANVLTF.